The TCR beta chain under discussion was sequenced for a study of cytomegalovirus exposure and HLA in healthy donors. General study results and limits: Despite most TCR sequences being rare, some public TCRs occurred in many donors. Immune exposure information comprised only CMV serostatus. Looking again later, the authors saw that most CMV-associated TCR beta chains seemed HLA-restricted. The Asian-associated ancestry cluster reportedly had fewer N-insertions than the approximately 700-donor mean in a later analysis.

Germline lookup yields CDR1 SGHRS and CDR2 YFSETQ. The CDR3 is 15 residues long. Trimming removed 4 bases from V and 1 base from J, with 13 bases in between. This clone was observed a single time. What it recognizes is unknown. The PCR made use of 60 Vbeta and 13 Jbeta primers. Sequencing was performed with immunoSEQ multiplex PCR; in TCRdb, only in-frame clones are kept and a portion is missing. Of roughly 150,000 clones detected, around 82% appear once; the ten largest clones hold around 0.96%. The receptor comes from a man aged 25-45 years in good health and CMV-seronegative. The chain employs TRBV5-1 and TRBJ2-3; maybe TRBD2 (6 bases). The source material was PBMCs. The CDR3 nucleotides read TGCGCCAGCAGCCAACTAGCTGTGGGCACAGATACGCAGTATTTT. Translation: CASSQLAVGTDTQYF. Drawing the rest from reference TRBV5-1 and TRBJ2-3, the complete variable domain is KAGVTQTPRYLIKTRGQQVTLSCSPISGHRSVSWYQQTPGQGLQFLFEYFSETQRNKGNFPGRFSGRQFSNSRSEMNVSTLELGDSALYLCASSQLAVGTDTQYFGPGTRLTVL.